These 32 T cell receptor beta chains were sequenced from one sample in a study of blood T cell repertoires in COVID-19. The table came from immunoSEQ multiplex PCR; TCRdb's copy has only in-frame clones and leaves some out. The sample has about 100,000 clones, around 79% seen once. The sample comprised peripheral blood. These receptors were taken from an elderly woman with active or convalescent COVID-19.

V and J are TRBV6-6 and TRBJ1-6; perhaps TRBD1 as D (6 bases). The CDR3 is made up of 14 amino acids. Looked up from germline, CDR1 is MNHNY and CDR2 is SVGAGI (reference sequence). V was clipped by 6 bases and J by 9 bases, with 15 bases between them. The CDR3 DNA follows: TGTGCCAGCAGCTCAACAGGGTTTATTTCACCCCTCCACTTT. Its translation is CASSSTGFISPLHF.

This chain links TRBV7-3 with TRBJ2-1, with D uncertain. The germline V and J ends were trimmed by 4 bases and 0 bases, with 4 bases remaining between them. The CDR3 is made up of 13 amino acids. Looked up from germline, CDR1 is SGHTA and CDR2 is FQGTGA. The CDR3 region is CASSSHSYNEQFF. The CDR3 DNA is TGTGCCAGCAGCTCCCACTCCTACAATGAGCAGTTCTTC.

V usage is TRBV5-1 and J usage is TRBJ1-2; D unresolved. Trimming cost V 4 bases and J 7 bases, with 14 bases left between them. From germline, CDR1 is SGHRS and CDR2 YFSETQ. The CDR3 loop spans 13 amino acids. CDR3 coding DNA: TGCGCCAGCAGCGAATCAGCGGGAGGTGGCTACACCTTC. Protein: CASSESAGGGYTF. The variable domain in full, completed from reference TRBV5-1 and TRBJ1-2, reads KAGVTQTPRYLIKTRGQQVTLSCSPISGHRSVSWYQQTPGQGLQFLFEYFSETQRNKGNFPGRFSGRQFSNSRSEMNVSTLELGDSALYLCASSESAGGGYTFGSGTRLTVV.

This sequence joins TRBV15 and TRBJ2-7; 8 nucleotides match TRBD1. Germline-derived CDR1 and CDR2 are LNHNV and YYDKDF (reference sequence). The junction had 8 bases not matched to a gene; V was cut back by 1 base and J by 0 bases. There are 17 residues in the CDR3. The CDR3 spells CATSRGKSTGGSYEQYF. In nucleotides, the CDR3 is TGTGCCACCAGCAGAGGGAAGAGCACAGGGGGCTCCTACGAGCAGTACTTC.

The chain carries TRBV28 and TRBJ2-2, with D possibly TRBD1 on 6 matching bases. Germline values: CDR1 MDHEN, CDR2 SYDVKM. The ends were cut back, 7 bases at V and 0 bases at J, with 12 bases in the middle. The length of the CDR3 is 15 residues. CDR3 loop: CASKGRGSNTGELFF. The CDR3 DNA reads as TGTGCCAGCAAAGGCAGGGGTTCGAACACCGGGGAGCTGTTTTTT. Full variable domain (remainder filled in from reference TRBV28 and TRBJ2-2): DVKVTQSSRYLVKRTGEKVFLECVQDMDHENMFWYRQDPGLGLRLIYFSYDVKMKEKGDIPEGYSVSREKKERFSLILESASTNQTSMYLCASKGRGSNTGELFFGEGSRLTVL.

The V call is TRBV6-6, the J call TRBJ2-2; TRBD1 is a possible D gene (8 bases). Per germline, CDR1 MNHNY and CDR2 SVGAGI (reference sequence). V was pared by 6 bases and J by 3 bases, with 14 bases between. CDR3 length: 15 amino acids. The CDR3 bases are TGTGCCAGCAGAAATACAGGGGGGGACACCGGGGAGCTGTTTTTT. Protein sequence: CASRNTGGDTGELFF.

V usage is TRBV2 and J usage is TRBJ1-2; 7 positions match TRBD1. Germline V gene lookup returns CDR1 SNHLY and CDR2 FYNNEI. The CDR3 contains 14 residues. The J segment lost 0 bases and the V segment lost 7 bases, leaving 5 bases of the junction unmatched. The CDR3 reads CASKDRHTNYGYTF. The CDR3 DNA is TGTGCCAGCAAGGACAGGCACACTAACTATGGCTACACCTTC.

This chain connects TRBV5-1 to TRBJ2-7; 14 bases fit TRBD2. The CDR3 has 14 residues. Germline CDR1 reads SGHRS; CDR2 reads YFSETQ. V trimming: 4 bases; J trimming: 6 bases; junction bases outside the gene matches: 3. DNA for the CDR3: TGCGCCAGCAGCGGGACTAGCGGGAGCCCCGAGCAGTACTTC. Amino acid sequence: CASSGTSGSPEQYF.

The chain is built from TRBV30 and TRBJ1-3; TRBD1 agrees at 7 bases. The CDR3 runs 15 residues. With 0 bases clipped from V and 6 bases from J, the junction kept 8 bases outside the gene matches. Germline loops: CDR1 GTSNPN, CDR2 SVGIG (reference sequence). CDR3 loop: CAWSVIRGFLNTIYF. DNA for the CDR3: TGTGCCTGGAGTGTCATCAGGGGGTTTTTAAACACCATATATTTT.

The CDR3 bases are TGTGCCAGCAGCCCAACCGGGACAGGGGTTGGTCTAGCGGGAGTGGAGACCCAGTACTTC. The encoded protein is CASSPTGTGVGLAGVETQYF. The chain uses TRBV9 and TRBJ2-5; TRBD1 or TRBD2 may be the D gene (10 bases each). Germline CDR1 SGDLS, CDR2 YYNGEE. The CDR3 length is 20 residues. Deletions cut 4 bases from V and 5 bases from J, with 33 bases between.

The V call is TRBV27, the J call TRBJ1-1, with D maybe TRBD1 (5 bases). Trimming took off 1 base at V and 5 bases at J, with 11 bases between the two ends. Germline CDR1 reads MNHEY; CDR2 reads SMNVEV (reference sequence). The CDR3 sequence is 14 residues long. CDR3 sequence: CASSLWSDRTEAFF. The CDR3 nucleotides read TGTGCCAGCAGTTTATGGTCCGACAGAACTGAAGCTTTCTTT.

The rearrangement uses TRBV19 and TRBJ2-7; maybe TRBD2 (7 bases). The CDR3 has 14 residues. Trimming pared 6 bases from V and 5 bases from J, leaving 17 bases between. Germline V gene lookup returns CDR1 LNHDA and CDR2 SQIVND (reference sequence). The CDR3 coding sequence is TGTGCCAGTAGCGAAGGGGGGGTAGCTAACGAGCAGTACTTC. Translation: CASSEGGVANEQYF.

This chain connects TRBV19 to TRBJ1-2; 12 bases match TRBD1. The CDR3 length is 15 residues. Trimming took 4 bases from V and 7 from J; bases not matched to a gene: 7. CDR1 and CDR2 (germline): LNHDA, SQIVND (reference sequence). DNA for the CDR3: TGTGCCAGTAGTACCGGGACAGGGGGCAGGGTTGGCTACACCTTC. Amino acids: CASSTGTGGRVGYTF.

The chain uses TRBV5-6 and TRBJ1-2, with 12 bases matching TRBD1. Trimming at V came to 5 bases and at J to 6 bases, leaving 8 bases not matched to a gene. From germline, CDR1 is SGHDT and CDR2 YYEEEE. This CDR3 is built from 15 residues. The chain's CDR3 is CASSTPGTGGHGYTF. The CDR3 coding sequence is TGTGCCAGCAGTACTCCCGGGACAGGGGGCCATGGCTACACCTTC.

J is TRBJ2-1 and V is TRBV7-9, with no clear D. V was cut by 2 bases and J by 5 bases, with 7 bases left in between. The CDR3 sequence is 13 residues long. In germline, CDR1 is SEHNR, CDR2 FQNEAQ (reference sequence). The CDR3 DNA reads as TGTGCCAGCAGCTTAAATCCCGACAATGAGCAGTTCTTC. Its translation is CASSLNPDNEQFF.

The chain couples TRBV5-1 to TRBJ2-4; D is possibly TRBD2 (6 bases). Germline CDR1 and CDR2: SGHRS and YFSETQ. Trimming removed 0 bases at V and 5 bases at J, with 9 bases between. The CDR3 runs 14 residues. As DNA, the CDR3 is TGCGCCAGCAGCTTGGTCGGGGGTGAAAACATTCAGTACTTC. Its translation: CASSLVGGENIQYF.

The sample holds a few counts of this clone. The CDR3: CATSKGQTGETQYF. For the CDR3, the DNA is TGTGCCACCAGTAAGGGACAAACTGGAGAGACCCAGTACTTC. This chain connects TRBV24-1 to TRBJ2-5; TRBD1 might be the D (6 bases). Trimming stripped 6 bases from V and 4 bases from J, with 14 bases between. Germline CDR1 and CDR2: KGHDR and SFDVKD. The CDR3 totals 14 residues.

As DNA, the CDR3 is TGCAGCGTTGAACTAGCGGCGACGACCGGGGAGCTGTTTTTT. Encoded protein: CSVELAATTGELFF. The rearrangement joins TRBV29-1 to TRBJ2-2, with 7 bases aligning to TRBD2. The CDR3 totals 14 residues. CDR1 is SQVTM and CDR2 is ANQGSEA in the germline V gene. V lost 2 bases and J lost 5; bases outside the gene matches: 5.

CDR3 in amino acids: CASSLQGTYNEQFF. DNA for the CDR3: TGCGCCAGCAGCTTACAGGGGACCTACAATGAGCAGTTCTTC. The chain recombines TRBV5-1 with TRBJ2-1; 7 nucleotides agree with TRBD1. Germline V CDR1 and CDR2: SGHRS, YFSETQ. The CDR3 consists of 14 residues. V lost 2 bases, J lost 2 bases, and 1 base stayed unmatched.

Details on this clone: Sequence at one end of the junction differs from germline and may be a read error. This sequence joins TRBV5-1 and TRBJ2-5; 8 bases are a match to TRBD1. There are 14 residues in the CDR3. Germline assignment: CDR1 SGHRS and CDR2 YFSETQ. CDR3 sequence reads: CASSQGQDQETQYF. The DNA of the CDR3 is TGTGCCAGCAGCCAGGGACAGGACCAAGAGACCCAGTACTTC.

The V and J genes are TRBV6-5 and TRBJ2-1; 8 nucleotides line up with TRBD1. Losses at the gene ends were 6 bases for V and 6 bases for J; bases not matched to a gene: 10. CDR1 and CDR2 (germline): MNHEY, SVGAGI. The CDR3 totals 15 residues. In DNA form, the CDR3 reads TGTGCCAGCAGACCGGGACAGGTTCGGGGCAATGAGCAGTTCTTC. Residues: CASRPGQVRGNEQFF.

This chain's CDR3 is CASSRDRLSYEQYF. DNA of the CDR3: TGTGCCAGCAGTCGGGACAGGCTAAGCTACGAGCAGTACTTC. The V and J genes are TRBV6-5 and TRBJ2-7; 8 bases agree with TRBD1. Losses at the gene ends were 5 bases for V and 3 bases for J; bases not matched to a gene: 6. Germline V CDR1 and CDR2: MNHEY, SVGAGI. This CDR3 contains 14 residues.

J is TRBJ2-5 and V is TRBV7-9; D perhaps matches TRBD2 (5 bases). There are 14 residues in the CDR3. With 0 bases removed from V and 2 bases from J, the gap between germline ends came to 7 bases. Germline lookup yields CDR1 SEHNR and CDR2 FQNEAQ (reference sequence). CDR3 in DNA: TGTGCCAGCAGCTTAGCGCGACTACAAGAGACCCAGTACTTC. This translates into CASSLARLQETQYF.

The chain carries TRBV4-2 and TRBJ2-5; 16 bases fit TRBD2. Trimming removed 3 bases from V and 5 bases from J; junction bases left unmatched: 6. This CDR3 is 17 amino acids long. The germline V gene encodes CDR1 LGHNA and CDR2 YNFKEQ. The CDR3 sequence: CASSQGTSGRAQETQYF. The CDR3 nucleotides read TGTGCCAGCAGCCAGGGGACTAGCGGGAGGGCCCAGGAGACCCAGTACTTC.

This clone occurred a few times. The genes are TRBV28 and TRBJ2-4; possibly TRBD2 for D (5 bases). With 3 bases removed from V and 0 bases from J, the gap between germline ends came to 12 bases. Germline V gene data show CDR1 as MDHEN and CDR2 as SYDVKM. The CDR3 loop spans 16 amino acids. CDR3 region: CASSLAGFSAKNIQYF. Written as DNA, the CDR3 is TGTGCCAGCAGTTTGGCGGGCTTCTCAGCCAAAAACATTCAGTACTTC. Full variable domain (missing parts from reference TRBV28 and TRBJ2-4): DVKVTQSSRYLVKRTGEKVFLECVQDMDHENMFWYRQDPGLGLRLIYFSYDVKMKEKGDIPEGYSVSREKKERFSLILESASTNQTSMYLCASSLAGFSAKNIQYFGAGTRLSVL.

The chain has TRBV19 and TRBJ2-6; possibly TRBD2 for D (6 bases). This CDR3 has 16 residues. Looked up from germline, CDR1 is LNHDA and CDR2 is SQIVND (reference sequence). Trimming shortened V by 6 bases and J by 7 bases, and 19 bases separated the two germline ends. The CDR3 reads CASSSPGGPQANVLTF. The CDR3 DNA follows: TGTGCCAGTAGCTCCCCCGGGGGACCTCAAGCCAACGTCCTGACTTTC.

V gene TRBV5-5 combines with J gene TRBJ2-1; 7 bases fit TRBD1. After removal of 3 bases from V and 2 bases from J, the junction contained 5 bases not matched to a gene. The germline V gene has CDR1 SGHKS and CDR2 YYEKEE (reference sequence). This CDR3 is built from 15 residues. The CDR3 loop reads CASSSEGATYNEQFF. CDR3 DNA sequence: TGTGCCAGCAGCTCCGAGGGGGCTACCTACAATGAGCAGTTCTTC.

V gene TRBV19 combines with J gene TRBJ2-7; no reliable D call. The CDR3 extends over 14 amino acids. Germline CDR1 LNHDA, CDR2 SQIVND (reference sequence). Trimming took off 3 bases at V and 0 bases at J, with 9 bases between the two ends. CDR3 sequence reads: CASSIARNSYEQYF. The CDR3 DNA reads TGTGCCAGTAGTATCGCGCGGAACTCCTACGAGCAGTACTTC.

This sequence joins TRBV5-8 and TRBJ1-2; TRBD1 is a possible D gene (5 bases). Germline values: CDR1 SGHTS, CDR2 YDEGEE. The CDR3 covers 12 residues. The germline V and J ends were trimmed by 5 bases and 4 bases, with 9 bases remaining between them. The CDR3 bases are TGTGCCAGCAGTCGACAGCCCTATGGCTACACCTTC. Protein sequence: CASSRQPYGYTF. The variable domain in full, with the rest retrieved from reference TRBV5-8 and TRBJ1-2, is EAGVTQSPTHLIKTRGQQATLRCSPISGHTSVYWYQQALGLGLQFLLWYDEGEERNRGNFPPRFSGRQFPNYSSELNVNALELEDSALYLCASSRQPYGYTFGSGTRLTVV.

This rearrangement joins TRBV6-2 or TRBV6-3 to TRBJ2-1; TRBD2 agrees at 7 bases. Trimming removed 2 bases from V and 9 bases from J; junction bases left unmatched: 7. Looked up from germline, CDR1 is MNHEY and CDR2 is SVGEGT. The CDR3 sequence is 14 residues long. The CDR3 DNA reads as TGTGCCAGCAGTTACGTAACAGCGGGATTTGAGCAGTTCTTC. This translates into CASSYVTAGFEQFF.

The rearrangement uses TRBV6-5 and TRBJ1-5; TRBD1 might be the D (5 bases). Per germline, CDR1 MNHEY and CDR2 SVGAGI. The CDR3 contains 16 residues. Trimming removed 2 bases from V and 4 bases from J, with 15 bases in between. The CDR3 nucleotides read TGTGCCAGCAGTTACAATCGTCCCGGGGGAAATCAGCCCCAGCATTTT. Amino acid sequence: CASSYNRPGGNQPQHF.

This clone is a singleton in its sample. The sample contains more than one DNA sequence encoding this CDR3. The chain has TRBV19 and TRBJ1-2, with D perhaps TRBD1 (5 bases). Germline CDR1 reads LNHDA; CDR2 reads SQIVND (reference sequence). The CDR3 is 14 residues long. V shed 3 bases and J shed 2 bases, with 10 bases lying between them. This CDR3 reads CASSIREANYGYTF. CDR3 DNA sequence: TGTGCCAGTAGTATCAGGGAGGCGAACTATGGCTACACCTTC.